The 10 T cell receptor beta chains presented below share a single source sample, sequenced in a study of monozygotic twins with inflammatory bowel disease. No DNA is given; TCRdb re-called the 5' RACE reads and lists each CDR3 protein once. The table counts about 93,000 distinct CDR3 sequences; around 6.8% lies in the top ten. Sample: blood. These receptors all come from a human donor with ulcerative colitis or Crohn's disease, or a healthy co-twin of an affected twin (not recorded which).

The chain uses TRBV20-1 and TRBJ2-3; the TRBD1 assignment by TCRdb is unverifiable without DNA. This CDR3 is built from 16 residues. Germline V gives CDR1 DFQATT, CDR2 SNEGSKA (reference sequence). CDR3 residues: CSARDMGAGETDTQYF.

The V call is TRBV18, the J call TRBJ1-2; TCRdb's D call of TRBD1 is untestable without DNA. This CDR3 has 15 amino acids. Per the germline V gene, CDR1 is KGHSH and CDR2 is LQKENI. The CDR3 reads CASSPTGDGNYGYTF.

The CDR3 region is CASSQDWGGANGYTF. This sequence joins TRBV3-1 and TRBJ1-2. Germline CDR1 and CDR2: LGHDT and YNNKEL (reference sequence). The CDR3 is made up of 15 amino acids. The full variable domain, its missing parts supplied by reference TRBV3-1 and TRBJ1-2, is DTAVSQTPKYLVTQMGNDKSIKCEQNLGHDTMYWYKQDSKKFLKIMFSYNNKELIINETVPNRFSPKSPDKAHLNLHINSLELGDSAVYFCASSQDWGGANGYTFGSGTRLTVV.

This sequence joins TRBV7-2 and TRBJ1-1. The CDR3 spans 11 residues. Per germline, CDR1 SGHTA and CDR2 FQGNSA. CDR3 region: CASTSLAEAFF.

The rearrangement uses TRBV2 and TRBJ1-2. CDR3 length: 12 amino acids. Germline lookup yields CDR1 SNHLY and CDR2 FYNNEI. CDR3 in amino acids: CASNSVTYGYTF.

V and J are TRBV19 and TRBJ2-7; TCRdb names TRBD2, which stays unverified in the absence of DNA. The CDR3 contains 14 residues. Germline V gives CDR1 LNHDA, CDR2 SQIVND (reference sequence). This CDR3 is CASSYTEGGGEQYF.

The gene calls are TRBV7-9 and TRBJ1-2; the TCRdb call, TRBD1, lacks DNA for checking. This CDR3 contains 15 residues. In germline, CDR1 is SEHNR, CDR2 FQNEAQ (reference sequence). CDR3 sequence reads: CASSSTTTGSYGYTF.

This sequence joins TRBV5-1 and TRBJ2-7; TCRdb names TRBD1, which stays unverified in the absence of DNA. The CDR3 has 14 amino acids. CDR1 is SGHRS, CDR2 YFSETQ, per germline. The CDR3 here is CARRPRDKSYEQYF. The whole variable domain, remainder taken from reference TRBV5-1 and TRBJ2-7, is KAGVTQTPRYLIKTRGQQVTLSCSPISGHRSVSWYQQTPGQGLQFLFEYFSETQRNKGNFPGRFSGRQFSNSRSEMNVSTLELGDSALYLCARRPRDKSYEQYFGPGTRLTVT.

V is TRBV18 and J is TRBJ1-5. The CDR3 has 13 amino acids. From germline, CDR1 is KGHSH and CDR2 LQKENI. CDR3 amino acids: CASSPLGLEPQHF. The full variable domain, in which reference TRBV18 and TRBJ1-5 provide the parts outside the CDR3, is NAGVMQNPRHLVRRRGQEARLRCSPMKGHSHVYWYRQLPEEGLKFMVYLQKENIIDESGMPKERFSAEFPKEGPSILRIQQVVRGDSAAYFCASSPLGLEPQHFGDGTRLSIL.

This chain links TRBV7-8 with TRBJ1-2; TCRdb selects TRBD1, and the lack of DNA leaves this call unchecked. Germline V gene data show CDR1 as SGHVS and CDR2 as FQNEAQ. This CDR3 has 15 amino acids. CDR3 region: CASSLEAGSNYGYTF.